These 27 T cell receptor beta chains share one sample of origin, sequenced in a study of a mutant IDH1 vaccine in newly diagnosed glioma. These TCRs' antigens remain unknown. The time point here: week 47, end of study. Each dose delivered 300 ug of mutant IDH1 20-mer peptide subcutaneously with imiquimod. Method: immunoSEQ multiplex PCR; TCRdb's copy keeps in-frame clones and lacks some. The data contain around 40,000 clones, around 82% of them singletons. The sample consisted of PBMCs, taken from a glioma patient whose treatment included an IDH1 peptide vaccine. These receptor sequences come from a man aged 18 to 30 with glioma. Some clones in this sample may be carry-over from other donors' samples.

V usage is TRBV6-1 and J usage is TRBJ2-5; D is uncertain. The CDR3 extends over 16 amino acids. Germline CDR1 is MNHNS and CDR2 is SASEGT. V was shortened by 3 bases and J by 3 bases, with 17 bases between the two germline ends. The CDR3 region has the DNA TGTGCCAGCAGTGATACGGCTATGATTCCTAAAGAGACCCAGTACTTC. It specifies CASSDTAMIPKETQYF.

The chain carries TRBV28 and TRBJ1-1; D is possibly TRBD1 (6 bases). Germline V gene lookup returns CDR1 MDHEN and CDR2 SYDVKM. The CDR3 extends over 12 amino acids. The V gene lost 10 bases and the J gene lost 4 bases, with 13 bases spanning the gap. DNA for the CDR3: TGTGCCACCGGGGGCTGGAGCACTGAAGCTTTCTTT. This translates into CATGGWSTEAFF.

This clone has just a few counts. The chain carries TRBV30 and TRBJ1-6, with no clear D. With 4 bases removed from V and 9 bases from J, the gap between germline ends came to 13 bases. CDR3 size: 13 residues. Germline lookup yields CDR1 GTSNPN and CDR2 SVGIG (reference sequence). The CDR3 region has the DNA TGTGCCTGGATGGGCCCGGGAGTTTCACCCCTCCACTTT. Protein product: CAWMGPGVSPLHF.

The chain uses TRBV6-5 and TRBJ1-1, with 8 bases aligning to TRBD1. The CDR3 is 13 amino acids. With 4 bases clipped from V and 10 bases from J, the junction kept 8 bases outside the gene matches. Germline V gene sequence: CDR1 MNHEY, CDR2 SVGAGI. This CDR3 is CASSSGGRQTAFF. Written as DNA, the CDR3 is TGTGCCAGCAGTTCAGGGGGCAGGCAGACAGCTTTCTTT.

This clone was recorded once. J is TRBJ2-1 and V is TRBV19; 9 bases agree with TRBD1. J lost 4 bases, V lost 6 bases, and 7 bases had no gene match. CDR1 LNHDA and CDR2 SQIVND come from the germline V gene (reference sequence). CDR3 length: 15 amino acids. The CDR3 DNA is TGTGCCAGTAGCTCCGGGACAGGGCTATACAATGAGCAGTTCTTC. This translates into CASSSGTGLYNEQFF.

The chain links TRBV10-3 to TRBJ1-5; D might be TRBD1 (6 bases). In germline, CDR1 is ENHRY, CDR2 SYGVKD. The CDR3 is made up of 13 amino acids. V shed 10 bases and J shed 5 bases, with 15 bases lying between them. CDR3 loop: CATGTPGDQPQHF. The CDR3 DNA reads as TGTGCCACCGGGACGCCAGGGGATCAGCCCCAGCATTTT.

The chain combines TRBV5-1 with TRBJ1-1; 11 positions agree with TRBD1. The CDR3 runs to 15 residues. Germline V gene data show CDR1 as SGHRS and CDR2 as YFSETQ. V shed 3 bases and J 3 bases; nucleotides not matched to a gene: 4. DNA of the CDR3: TGCGCCAGCAGCTGGACAGGGGGCAGCGACACTGAAGCTTTCTTT. It yields the protein CASSWTGGSDTEAFF. The variable domain in full, completed from reference TRBV5-1 and TRBJ1-1, reads KAGVTQTPRYLIKTRGQQVTLSCSPISGHRSVSWYQQTPGQGLQFLFEYFSETQRNKGNFPGRFSGRQFSNSRSEMNVSTLELGDSALYLCASSWTGGSDTEAFFGQGTRLTVV.

The rearrangement joins TRBV29-1 to TRBJ1-4; unclear D gene. With 7 bases removed from V and 3 bases from J, the gap between germline ends came to 9 bases. CDR3 length: 12 amino acids. Germline CDR1 is SQVTM and CDR2 is ANQGSEA. The CDR3, as DNA: TGCAGCGGTGGACGGGCTAATGAAAAACTGTTTTTT. It specifies CSGGRANEKLFF. Drawing the rest from reference TRBV29-1 and TRBJ1-4, the complete variable domain is SAVISQKPSRDICQRGTSLTIQCQVDSQVTMMFWYRQQPGQSLTLIATANQGSEATYESGFVIDKFPISRPNLTFSTLTVSNMSPEDSSIYLCSGGRANEKLFFGSGTQLSVL.

The gene calls are TRBV6-5 and TRBJ2-7, with D tentatively TRBD1 (5 bases). The germline V gene has CDR1 MNHEY and CDR2 SVGAGI. The germline V and J ends were trimmed by 0 bases and 5 bases, with 14 bases remaining between them. This CDR3 region has 15 residues. CDR3 sequence: CASSYSGDAGDEQYF. CDR3 bases: TGTGCCAGCAGTTACTCAGGGGATGCTGGTGACGAGCAGTACTTC.

The chain joins TRBV6-5 to TRBJ2-7; TRBD1 matches at 8 bases. The germline CDR1 and CDR2 sequences are MNHEY and SVGAGI. With V trimmed by 0 bases and J by 4 bases, 5 bases remained unmatched. This CDR3 comprises 15 residues. The CDR3 spells CASSYSPRGLYEQYF. CDR3 DNA: TGTGCCAGCAGTTACTCGCCCAGGGGGCTGTACGAGCAGTACTTC.

This clone was seen once. This rearrangement joins TRBV10-1 to TRBJ2-2; 9 bases are a match to TRBD1. V was pared by 8 bases and J by 4 bases, with 14 bases of the junction left unmatched. In germline, CDR1 is WNHNN, CDR2 SYGVQD (reference sequence). The CDR3 totals 17 residues. The DNA of the CDR3 is TGCGCCAGCGGCGGTTGGGCCGGACAGGGGTTCACCGGGGAGCTGTTTTTT. Its protein product is CASGGWAGQGFTGELFF.

This clone is labeled medium-sized. The V and J genes are TRBV30 and TRBJ1-2; D not certain. Germline CDR1 is GTSNPN and CDR2 is SVGIG (reference sequence). Trimming took 4 bases from V and 1 from J, leaving 10 bases between them. The CDR3 is made up of 13 amino acids. CDR3 amino acids: CAWIQDLNYGYTF. CDR3 nucleotides: TGTGCCTGGATTCAAGACCTTAACTATGGCTACACCTTC.

This chain joins TRBV27 and TRBJ2-6, with D unclear. V lost 6 bases to trimming and J lost 2 bases, with 5 bases between them. Germline lookup yields CDR1 MNHEY and CDR2 SMNVEV (reference sequence). The CDR3 runs 13 residues. The chain's CDR3 is CASRRTGANVLTF. The CDR3 region has the DNA TGTGCCAGCAGAAGAACTGGGGCCAACGTCCTGACTTTC.

This chain uses TRBV7-2 with TRBJ2-2; 8 nucleotides match TRBD1. The V gene end was trimmed by 8 bases and the J gene end by 6 bases; junction bases not matched to a gene: 17. The CDR3 consists of 17 residues. CDR1 and CDR2 (germline): SGHTA, FQGNSA. In DNA, the CDR3 is TGTGCCAGCGGACTTACAGGGGGTAGCATTACATCCGGGGAGCTGTTTTTT. This translates into CASGLTGGSITSGELFF.

The V and J genes are TRBV11-2 and TRBJ1-1, with D possibly TRBD1 on 6 matching bases. Trimming removed 8 bases at V and 3 bases at J, with 10 bases between. The CDR3 is 12 amino acids. The germline CDR1 and CDR2 sequences are SGHAT and FQNNGV. CDR3 nucleotide sequence: TGTGCCAGCTGGAGGGGGGACACTGAAGCTTTCTTT. Translation: CASWRGDTEAFF.

V usage is TRBV10-3 and J usage is TRBJ1-2; D gene ambiguous. V lost 2 bases to trimming and J lost 8 bases, with 15 bases between them. Looked up from germline, CDR1 is ENHRY and CDR2 is SYGVKD. This CDR3 has 14 residues. This CDR3 is CAISEGQSVWGYTF. The CDR3 DNA follows: TGTGCCATCAGTGAGGGGCAGAGCGTATGGGGCTACACCTTC.

The chain has TRBV5-4 and TRBJ1-1, with 9 bases lining up with TRBD1. Germline V gives CDR1 SGHNT, CDR2 YYREEE (reference sequence). The CDR3 consists of 15 residues. V shed 4 bases, J shed 1 base, and the junction held 5 bases outside the gene matches. CDR3 sequence reads: CASSAQDRGNTEAFF. The CDR3 coding sequence is TGTGCCAGCAGCGCTCAGGACAGGGGGAACACTGAAGCTTTCTTT.

The chain links TRBV10-3 to TRBJ1-1; D might be TRBD1 (6 bases). Trimming stripped 0 bases from V and 3 bases from J, with 17 bases between. The CDR3 runs to 17 residues. Germline V gene sequence: CDR1 ENHRY, CDR2 SYGVKD. In nucleotides, the CDR3 is TGTGCCATCAGTGAGTCGAGTGGGGGGCTCGGGCACACTGAAGCTTTCTTT. Residues: CAISESSGGLGHTEAFF.

This CDR3 reads CASSSSHSYNEQFF. The DNA for the CDR3 is TGTGCCAGCAGTTCTTCCCACTCCTACAATGAGCAGTTCTTC. V is TRBV6-6 and J is TRBJ2-1; D gene ambiguous. The V gene's germline CDR1 is MNHNY and CDR2 SVGAGI (reference sequence). The CDR3 sequence is 14 residues long. Trimming removed 4 bases at V and 0 bases at J, with 7 bases between.

This chain joins TRBV5-1 and TRBJ2-7, with 7 nucleotides matching TRBD1. Germline CDR1 reads SGHRS; CDR2 reads YFSETQ. Unmatched junction bases numbered 6, after V lost 4 bases and J lost 2 bases. The CDR3 extends over 14 amino acids. CDR3 protein: CASSPGQVPYEQYF. The CDR3 DNA reads as TGCGCCAGCAGCCCCGGACAGGTGCCCTACGAGCAGTACTTC.

V gene TRBV13 combines with J gene TRBJ2-7; D uncertain. The V end was cut by 4 bases, the J end by 6 bases, with 7 bases between. The germline gives CDR1 PRHDT, CDR2 FYEKMQ (reference sequence). The CDR3 loop spans 11 amino acids. The CDR3, as DNA: TGTGCCAGCAGCTCAAGCCGCGAGCAGTACTTC. This sequence encodes CASSSSREQYF.

The chain carries TRBV6-6 and TRBJ2-3; 9 bases agree with TRBD1. CDR1 and CDR2 (germline): MNHNY, SVGAGI (reference sequence). The CDR3 sequence is 14 residues long. V shed 6 bases and J 0 bases; nucleotides not matched to a gene: 1. In DNA, the CDR3 is TGTGCCAGCAGCGGGACAGGGAGCACAGATACGCAGTATTTT. Its translation is CASSGTGSTDTQYF.

The chain carries TRBV5-1 and TRBJ1-1, with 7 bases identical to TRBD1. The germline gives CDR1 SGHRS, CDR2 YFSETQ. With V trimmed by 0 bases and J by 1 base, 3 bases remained unmatched. This CDR3 region has 15 residues. Here the CDR3 reads CASSLEGAPNTEAFF. CDR3 coding DNA: TGCGCCAGCAGCTTGGAGGGGGCCCCGAACACTGAAGCTTTCTTT.

This CDR3 reads CASSLRGSSYNSPLHF. CDR3 bases: TGTGCCAGCAGCCTGAGGGGGAGCTCCTATAATTCACCCCTCCACTTT. The chain joins TRBV5-5 to TRBJ1-6; tentative D call: TRBD1 (6 bases). The CDR3 has 16 residues. V lost 4 bases and J lost 0, with 11 bases in between. CDR1 is SGHKS and CDR2 is YYEKEE in the germline V gene (reference sequence).

This chain joins TRBV6-4 and TRBJ1-5; D unclear. The CDR3 contains 15 residues. Germline V CDR1 and CDR2: MRHNA, SNTAGT. With 0 bases removed from V and 2 bases from J, the gap between germline ends came to 8 bases. CDR3 amino acids: CASSDSAGGNQPQHF. In nucleotides, the CDR3 is TGTGCCAGCAGTGACTCGGCAGGAGGCAATCAGCCCCAGCATTTT.

V is TRBV4-2 and J is TRBJ2-3; 7 nucleotides agree with TRBD1. Germline CDR1 is LGHNA and CDR2 is YNFKEQ. CDR3 size: 16 residues. J gave up 2 bases and V 4 bases, and 9 bases lay outside the gene matches. CDR3 protein: CASSLGERGHTDTQYF. DNA for the CDR3: TGTGCCAGCAGCCTCGGCGAAAGGGGGCACACAGATACGCAGTATTTT.

This clone was seen once. CDR3 DNA: TGTGCCAGCAGTTACGGACCCTATTTCCTCCACTTT. This gives the protein CASSYGPYFLHF. This chain joins TRBV6-5 and TRBJ1-6; the D is unclear. CDR3 length: 12 residues. V dropped 2 bases and J dropped 15 bases, with 11 bases sitting between them. Germline CDR1 is MNHEY and CDR2 is SVGAGI.